These T cell receptor beta chains were read from a single sample in a study of PD-1 blockade in classical Hodgkin lymphoma. Profiled with immunoSEQ multiplex PCR; TCRdb holds only in-frame clones, not every one. The sample consists of about 15,000 clones, about 86% of them appearing once. The material sequenced was peripheral blood mononuclear cells (PBMCs), taken before the second cycle of nivolumab. The receptors derive from a human donor with classical Hodgkin lymphoma. Both conserved end residues are trimmed from each CDR3. The D gene is left open where the match is weak. Some rows mark clone size as missing; the rest say once, few, many or name a class of expanded clone.

NA	few	TRBJ1-1	TRBV7-9	ASSFRNTEAF
TRBD1	few	TRBJ1-6	TRBV5-1	ASSTDRGFTPLH
NA	NA	TRBJ1-1	TRBV6-5	ASSYGENTEAF
NA	NA	TRBJ2-5	TRBV29-1	SGATDAETQY
NA	NA	TRBJ1-1	TRBV7-3	ASSRTEAF
TRBD1	few	TRBJ1-1	TRBV25-1	ASSDNDRVNTEAF
NA	NA	TRBJ2-4	TRBV10-1	ASSEGQGKNIQY
TRBD1	NA	TRBJ1-4	TRBV11-3	ARTGVSNEKLF
NA	NA	TRBJ2-7	TRBV10-2	ASMAGYEQY
TRBD2	NA	TRBJ2-1	TRBV5-4	ASSLSLAGGREQF
NA	NA	TRBJ2-7	TRBV15	ATSRQTGPYEQY
TRBD2	NA	TRBJ2-1	TRBV5-4	ASSQTSGGGADEQF
NA	NA	TRBJ2-7	TRBV2	ASSDGRTYEQY
TRBD2	NA	TRBJ2-7	TRBV5-1	ASSLLAGDSYEQY
TRBD1	NA	TRBJ2-7	TRBV6-5	ASSYLGTGVYEQY
NA	NA	TRBJ1-3	TRBV2	ASSDPRLGGLSSGNTIY
NA	NA	TRBJ2-7	TRBV6-6	ASSYHDRPYEQY
TRBD1	once	NA	TRBV28	ASSPLGQGRYEQY
NA	NA	TRBJ2-7	TRBV18	ASSPRAYEQY
TRBD2	few	TRBJ2-3	TRBV7-3	ASSILAGGITDTQY
NA	NA	TRBJ2-3	TRBV28	ASSLQGPWVMANTQY
NA	NA	TRBJ2-1	TRBV2	ASRWTGSPTF
NA	NA	TRBJ1-1	TRBV18	ASSPGMNTEAF
NA	NA	TRBJ1-1	TRBV10-3	AISGGGTPEAF
TRBD1	NA	TRBJ2-3	TRBV5-4	ASSPPRGRGKDTQY
TRBD1	few	TRBJ1-6	TRBV28	ASSSISDRTLLSPLH
TRBD1	NA	TRBJ1-5	TRBV27	ASSGKTGGPTYQPQH
TRBD1	few	TRBJ1-5	TRBV2	ASSGQGGDQPQH
NA	NA	TRBJ2-5	TRBV5-1	ASSLMGPPGAETQY
NA	NA	TRBJ1-2	TRBV4-3	ASSQATDSRYGYT
NA	NA	TRBJ2-2	TRBV27	ASSFAIPGFGGELF
NA	NA	TRBJ2-1	TRBV10-2	ASSESTASYNEQF
TRBD1	NA	TRBJ1-5	TRBV2	ASRGTGNNQPQH
NA	NA	TRBJ2-7	TRBV5-1	ASSLAGDTYEQY
NA	NA	TRBJ2-7	TRBV6-1	ASSEGWQGREQY
TRBD1	few	TRBJ1-5	TRBV19	ASRRQGAQQPQH
NA	NA	TRBJ2-6	TRBV12-1	ASSFRAAGANVLT
NA	NA	TRBJ1-3	TRBV28	ASSSRLDPRDTIY
NA	NA	TRBJ1-1	TRBV7-2	ASSLARVTYTEAF
NA	NA	TRBJ2-1	TRBV19	ASSIGWVGRLDEQF
NA	medium-sized	TRBJ1-5	TRBV7-8	ASSLEGNSNQPQH
NA	NA	TRBJ1-4	TRBV5-1	ASSGATNEKLF
NA	NA	TRBJ2-1	TRBV5-4	ASSLAPDTSGTIYNEQF
TRBD1	NA	TRBJ2-2	TRBV7-6	ASSLEGTGAGTGELF
TRBD2	NA	TRBJ2-1	TRBV19	ASKGNSAGEHSYNEQF
TRBD1	NA	TRBJ2-5	TRBV7-7	ASSPLGTAQETQY
NA	NA	TRBJ2-2	TRBV4-1	ASSQELGGRTGELF
NA	NA	TRBJ1-1	TRBV7-2	ASSGKNTEAF
TRBD1	NA	TRBJ1-3	TRBV7-2	ASSSRTGVGNTIY
TRBD1	NA	TRBJ1-4	TRBV7-2	ASSLGTGSEKLF
TRBD1	NA	TRBJ1-1	TRBV5-1	ASSFEGGRKRTEAF
NA	NA	TRBJ1-1	TRBV27	ASSPLVNTEAF
TRBD1	once	TRBJ2-7	TRBV2	ASRDRGYEQY
NA	NA	TRBJ1-2	TRBV9	ASSVDASSYGYT
TRBD1	NA	TRBJ2-2	TRBV18	ASGQGPNTGELF
NA	NA	TRBJ1-3	TRBV4-1	ASSQGGGTGRSGNTIY
NA	NA	TRBJ1-6	TRBV6-5	ASSLQTGEFSPLH
NA	NA	TRBJ1-5	TRBV6-1	ASSEGRGLGNQPQH
TRBD1	NA	TRBJ1-1	TRBV10-2	ASSFRGGSGNTEAF
NA	NA	TRBJ1-6	TRBV4-3	ASSQEIGLGGDSPLH